What follows are 26 T cell receptor beta chains derived from one specimen sequenced in a study of Ad26.COV2.S vaccination and SARS-CoV-2 variants. Documented treatment: around 19 received Ad26.COV2.S at low or high dose, single or two shots; about 5 received placebo; per-sample allocation not given. Samples were taken on day 63 after the first vaccine or placebo injection. Produced via immunoSEQ multiplex PCR; TCRdb's table is partial and in-frame only. The repertoire holds a few hundred thousand clones, with around 87% as singletons. The starting material was peripheral blood, obtained in a trial of Ad26.COV2.S vaccine versus placebo. These receptors came from a person between 18 and 65 years old who received the Ad26.COV2.S COVID-19 vaccine or a placebo.

This rearrangement joins TRBV5-1 to TRBJ2-5; the D gene could be TRBD1 or TRBD2 (7 bases each). V lost 4 bases and J 4 bases, leaving 17 bases between the germline ends. CDR3 length: 15 residues. Germline CDR1 reads SGHRS; CDR2 reads YFSETQ. CDR3 amino acids: CASSIAGRGPETQYF. The CDR3 DNA reads as TGCGCCAGCAGCATTGCAGGGAGGGGGCCAGAGACCCAGTACTTC.

The V and J genes are TRBV25-1 and TRBJ2-3, with 7 bases lining up with TRBD1. CDR1 and CDR2 (germline): MGHDK, SYGVNS. The CDR3 loop spans 17 amino acids. After removal of 3 bases from V and 2 bases from J, the junction contained 11 bases not matched to a gene. The CDR3 DNA reads as TGTGCCAGCAGTGATTCGTTCCGGGACAGCACCACAGATACGCAGTATTTT. Encoded protein: CASSDSFRDSTTDTQYF.

The chain carries TRBV5-1 and TRBJ2-3, with D perhaps matching TRBD1 or TRBD2 (5 bases each). The germline CDR1 and CDR2 sequences are SGHRS and YFSETQ. Trimming took 1 base from V and 2 from J, leaving 14 bases between them. This CDR3 region has 16 residues. For the CDR3, the DNA is TGCGCCAGCAGCTTGCTCGGGGACCGCACCACAGATACGCAGTATTTT. Translating it yields CASSLLGDRTTDTQYF.

The sample holds one count of this clone. The chain employs TRBV11-2 and TRBJ1-6; the D gene is possibly TRBD1 (6 bases). The V end lost 3 bases, the J end lost 5 bases, and 8 bases lay between the germline ends. Germline assignment: CDR1 SGHAT and CDR2 FQNNGV. The CDR3 runs 14 residues. This CDR3 reads CASSFSGDNSPLHF. The DNA for the CDR3 is TGTGCCAGCAGCTTTTCAGGGGATAATTCACCCCTCCACTTT.

V gene TRBV11-2 combines with J gene TRBJ1-4, with D possibly TRBD1 on 5 matching bases. V was shortened by 5 bases and J by 3 bases, with 10 bases between the two germline ends. Germline V gene data show CDR1 as SGHAT and CDR2 as FQNNGV. This CDR3 region has 14 residues. In DNA form, the CDR3 reads TGTGCCAGCAGCAAGGGGTTGGCTAATGAAAAACTGTTTTTT. It translates to CASSKGLANEKLFF.

The rearrangement joins TRBV7-2 to TRBJ2-1; weak D call: TRBD2 (6 bases). Germline V gene lookup returns CDR1 SGHTA and CDR2 FQGNSA. This CDR3 is built from 15 residues. Trimming removed 3 bases from V and 6 bases from J, with 15 bases in between. In DNA form, the CDR3 reads TGTGCCAGCAGCTTTCACTCAAACGGGGGCAATGAGCAGTTCTTC. This gives the protein CASSFHSNGGNEQFF.

The chain is built from TRBV11-3 and TRBJ2-5; D perhaps matches TRBD1 (6 bases). Trimming took 8 bases from V and 2 from J, leaving 15 bases between them. The CDR3 loop spans 14 amino acids. Germline lookup yields CDR1 SGHNT and CDR2 YENEEA. CDR3 residues: CASGRTVLQETQYF. CDR3 sequence (DNA): TGTGCCAGCGGCAGGACAGTGCTACAAGAGACCCAGTACTTC.

This clone was seen just once. V is TRBV7-2 and J is TRBJ1-2; no firm D call. CDR3 length equals 16 residues. Germline assignment: CDR1 SGHTA and CDR2 FQGNSA. V was pared by 3 bases and J by 1 base, with 15 bases between. CDR3 coding DNA: TGTGCCAGCAGCTTTGAGGTCGGCAGGCATAACTATGGCTACACCTTC. Translated, it gives CASSFEVGRHNYGYTF.

The V gene is TRBV9, the J gene TRBJ1-5; tentative D call: TRBD1 (5 bases). CDR1 SGDLS and CDR2 YYNGEE come from the germline V gene. Trimming stripped 3 bases from V and 7 bases from J, with 17 bases between. CDR3 length: 15 amino acids. In nucleotides, the CDR3 is TGTGCCAGCAGCGCGGGACTCGGGGGTAACCAGCCCCAGCATTTT. Residues: CASSAGLGGNQPQHF.

This chain joins TRBV3-1 (or the pseudogene TRBV3-2) and TRBJ2-2; tentative D call: TRBD1 (5 bases). The CDR3 has 16 amino acids. Germline V gene data show CDR1 as LGHDT and CDR2 as YNNKEL (reference sequence). V was pared by 6 bases and J by 0 bases, with 14 bases between. The CDR3 DNA follows: TGTGCCAGCAGTATTCAGGGTTGGGCGAACACCGGGGAGCTGTTTTTT. Translating it yields CASSIQGWANTGELFF.

This clone was seen a handful of times. The chain combines TRBV6-2 or TRBV6-3 with TRBJ1-2; D gene uncertain. V lost 2 bases and J lost 5, with 18 bases in between. This CDR3 has 16 amino acids. Germline CDR1 MNHEY, CDR2 SVGEGT. The CDR3 coding sequence is TGTGCCAGCAGTTACGGTGGGGATACGGATAGGTATGGCTACACCTTC. Translation: CASSYGGDTDRYGYTF.

The chain links TRBV6-4 to TRBJ1-5; a possible D gene is TRBD1 (6 bases). V gave up 3 bases and J gave up 0 bases, with 9 bases separating them. Per the germline V gene, CDR1 is MRHNA and CDR2 is SNTAGT. This CDR3 has 15 amino acids. This chain's CDR3 is CASSEGTSSNQPQHF. The CDR3, as DNA: TGTGCCAGCAGTGAGGGGACATCTAGCAATCAGCCCCAGCATTTT.

The chain combines TRBV7-9 with TRBJ2-1, with D hard to call. This CDR3 comprises 11 residues. V lost 3 bases, J lost 8 bases, and 5 bases lay in between. Germline CDR1 reads SEHNR; CDR2 reads FQNEAQ (reference sequence). CDR3 in amino acids: CASSFYDEQFF. CDR3 coding DNA: TGTGCCAGCAGCTTTTATGATGAGCAGTTCTTC.

A word on this clone: Other DNA variants within this sample encode the same CDR3. The chain carries TRBV4-1 and TRBJ2-6; unclear D gene. Germline V lookup: CDR1 MGHRA, CDR2 YSYEKL. The length of the CDR3 is 14 residues. The V end was cut by 4 bases, the J end by 0 bases, with 4 bases between. CDR3 DNA: TGCGCCAGCAGCCTTGGCTCTGGGGCCAACGTCCTGACTTTC. Protein: CASSLGSGANVLTF.

With regard to this clone: Other DNA sequences in this specimen translate into the identical CDR3. J is TRBJ2-7 and V is TRBV19; tentative D call: TRBD1 (5 bases). The CDR3 is 14 amino acids. The germline V gene encodes CDR1 LNHDA and CDR2 SQIVND (reference sequence). Between the trimmed V and J ends, which lost 3 bases and 0 bases, there was a span of 9 bases. CDR3 amino acids: CASSMGQGSYEQYF. DNA for the CDR3: TGTGCCAGTAGTATGGGGCAGGGCTCCTACGAGCAGTACTTC.

This chain connects TRBV19 to TRBJ2-5; 7 nucleotides agree with TRBD1. Trimming took 5 bases from V and 1 from J; bases not matched to a gene: 4. The CDR3 contains 14 residues. The germline gives CDR1 LNHDA, CDR2 SQIVND (reference sequence). CDR3 loop: CASSATGAQETQYF. The CDR3 DNA sequence: TGTGCCAGTAGTGCAACAGGGGCCCAAGAGACCCAGTACTTC.

The gene calls are TRBV5-4 and TRBJ2-1; maybe TRBD2 (7 bases). Trimming took 3 bases from V and 8 from J, leaving 15 bases between them. This CDR3 has 14 residues. Germline loops: CDR1 SGHNT, CDR2 YYREEE (reference sequence). In nucleotides, the CDR3 is TGTGCCAGCAGCTACGCGGGGGCAGTCGATGAGCAGTTCTTC. Translation gives CASSYAGAVDEQFF.

J is TRBJ1-1 and V is TRBV20-1; weak D call: TRBD1 (5 bases). The V end was cut by 0 bases, the J end by 6 bases, with 5 bases between. Germline-derived CDR1 and CDR2 are DFQATT and SNEGSKA (reference sequence). The CDR3 extends over 11 amino acids. The CDR3 spells CSAREGPEAFF. The CDR3 region has the DNA TGCAGTGCTAGAGAGGGACCTGAAGCTTTCTTT.

The chain links TRBV6-2 or TRBV6-3 to TRBJ1-6; TRBD1 aligns across 11 bases. The germline CDR1 and CDR2 sequences are MNHEY and SVGEGT. There are 17 residues in the CDR3. V was clipped by 4 bases and J by 7 bases; unmatched bases: 9. The CDR3 here is CASSSLRTGGLNSPLHF. In DNA, the CDR3 is TGTGCCAGCAGTTCCCTTCGGACAGGGGGCTTAAATTCACCCCTCCACTTT.

The V call is TRBV3-1 (or the pseudogene TRBV3-2), the J call TRBJ1-1, with 7 bases aligning to TRBD1. V lost 2 bases to trimming and J lost 0 bases; unmatched junction nucleotides: 9. Germline V gene data show CDR1 as LGHDT and CDR2 as YNNKEL (reference sequence). CDR3 length: 17 amino acids. CDR3 DNA sequence: TGTGCCAGCAGCCAAACCGGACAGGCCAGAATGAACACTGAAGCTTTCTTT. Its translation: CASSQTGQARMNTEAFF.

The CDR3 sequence: CASSPDRQGTEAFF. The CDR3 DNA follows: TGCGCCAGCAGCCCCGATCGACAGGGCACTGAAGCTTTCTTT. The V gene is TRBV4-1, the J gene TRBJ1-1; 7 bases are shared with TRBD1. The V gene end was trimmed by 4 bases and the J gene end by 4 bases; junction bases not matched to a gene: 6. The CDR3 contains 14 residues. CDR1 and CDR2 from the germline V gene are MGHRA and YSYEKL.

V usage is TRBV2 and J usage is TRBJ2-7, with 7 bases matching TRBD1. Germline CDR1 SNHLY, CDR2 FYNNEI. The junction had 20 bases not matched to a gene; V was cut back by 6 bases and J by 9 bases. This CDR3 has 16 amino acids. CDR3: CASSKDPGQRGLGQYF. Here the CDR3 DNA reads TGTGCCAGCAGCAAAGACCCGGGACAGCGTGGCCTTGGGCAGTACTTC.

V and J are TRBV29-1 and TRBJ2-5, with D perhaps matching TRBD1 (6 bases). V was pared by 5 bases and J by 1 base, with 14 bases between. Germline CDR1 is SQVTM and CDR2 is ANQGSEA. The CDR3 is made up of 14 amino acids. CDR3 in DNA: TGCAGCGTTCACAGGGTCGGGGTCCAAGAGACCCAGTACTTC. Its protein product is CSVHRVGVQETQYF.

This clone was seen a few times. This chain uses TRBV5-3 with TRBJ2-1; D is unclear. TRBV5-3 is an ORF; its function is uncertain. The CDR3 totals 11 residues. V was shortened by 1 base and J by 10 bases, with 6 bases between the two germline ends. The CDR3 reads CARSLLREQFF. The CDR3 nucleotides read TGTGCCAGAAGCTTGCTCCGGGAGCAGTTCTTC.

The CDR3 sequence is CASSVRPSSYNSPLHF. The DNA for the CDR3 is TGTGCCAGCAGCGTAAGGCCTAGCTCCTATAATTCACCCCTCCACTTT. This rearrangement joins TRBV9 to TRBJ1-6; D is undetermined. CDR1 is SGDLS, CDR2 YYNGEE, per germline. The V end was cut by 1 base, the J end by 0 bases, with 8 bases between. The CDR3 is 16 residues long.

The chain couples TRBV11-3 to TRBJ2-1; D may be TRBD1 or TRBD2 (5 bases each). The germline V gene has CDR1 SGHNT and CDR2 YENEEA. The CDR3 totals 13 residues. Deletions cut 5 bases from V and 7 bases from J, with 12 bases between. The CDR3, as DNA: TGTGCCAGCAGCCCGGGGCAGGAGAATGAGCAGTTCTTC. This sequence encodes CASSPGQENEQFF.